These T cell receptor beta chains were read from a single sample in a study of spatial heterogeneity in lung cancer. TCRdb used MiXCR to reprocess the 5' RACE reads, holding one entry per CDR3 protein. The profile shows about 7,000 distinct CDR3 sequences, 7% of them singletons. This material consisted of PBMCs, taken at surgery. These receptors came from a male donor with early-stage non-small cell lung cancer. Each CDR3 is given with its conserved first and last residue. A D gene is named only where the DNA matches it firmly. Only part of the rows carry a size: once, few, many, or a class if the clone is expanded.

d_gene	abundance	v_gene	j_gene	CDR3aa	CDR3nt
NA	many	TRBV27	TRBJ2-2	CASSRPWDRGANTGELFF	TGTGCCAGCAGTCGTCCCTGGGATAGGGGGGCGAACACCGGGGAGCTGTTTTTT
TRBD2	many	TRBV29-1	TRBJ2-3	CSVGLAGGDTQYF	TGCAGCGTCGGACTAGCGGGAGGTGATACGCAGTATTTT
TRBD2	NA	TRBV5-1	TRBJ2-1	CASSLSGTSGLKEQFF	TGCGCCAGCAGCTTGAGTGGGACTAGCGGCCTTAAGGAGCAGTTCTTC
NA	many	TRBV7-9	TRBJ2-4	CASSLVGREAKNIQYF	TGTGCCAGCAGCTTAGTCGGCAGGGAGGCCAAAAACATTCAGTACTTC
NA	many	TRBV21-1	TRBJ2-1	CASSKRKVSGINEQFF	TGTGCCAGCAGCAAAAGGAAGGTGAGCGGGATTAATGAGCAGTTCTTC
TRBD2	many	TRBV6-5	TRBJ2-1	CASNQGLAVGGEQFF	TGTGCCAGCAACCAGGGACTAGCGGTAGGCGGTGAGCAGTTCTTC
TRBD2	many	TRBV9	TRBJ2-7	CASSPLAELAGFSSHYEQYF	TGTGCCAGCAGCCCCCTGGCCGAACTAGCGGGGTTCTCTAGCCACTACGAGCAGTACTTC
NA	many	TRBV7-6	TRBJ1-1	CASSWGQNTEAFF	TGTGCCAGCAGCTGGGGACAGAACACTGAAGCTTTCTTT
NA	few	TRBV12-3/TRBV12-4	TRBJ1-1	CASSLTPTPEAFF	TGTGCCAGCAGTTTAACCCCAACCCCTGAAGCTTTCTTT
TRBD2	many	TRBV5-1	TRBJ2-3	CASSQSGRGTDTQYF	TGCGCCAGCAGCCAAAGCGGGAGAGGCACAGATACGCAGTATTTT
NA	many	TRBV11-2	TRBJ1-1	CASSFGVNSITEAFF	TGTGCCAGCAGCTTTGGGGTAAATTCAATCACTGAAGCTTTCTTT
TRBD2	many	TRBV5-1	TRBJ2-7	CASSSGAGASSEQYF	TGCGCCAGCAGCTCCGGAGCGGGAGCTTCGAGCGAGCAGTACTTC
NA	many	TRBV5-1	TRBJ2-1	CASSDEAHNEQFF	TGCGCCAGCAGCGATGAGGCACACAATGAGCAGTTCTTC
TRBD2	many	TRBV12-3/TRBV12-4	TRBJ2-1	CASSFASGGHNEQFF	TGTGCCAGCAGTTTTGCTAGCGGGGGGCACAATGAGCAGTTCTTC
TRBD1	many	TRBV12-3/TRBV12-4	TRBJ1-2	CASSPGTGESGYTF	TGTGCCAGCAGTCCGGGGACAGGGGAGAGTGGCTACACCTTC
TRBD1	many	TRBV3-1	TRBJ2-1	CASSGQGAGNEQFF	TGTGCCAGCAGCGGACAGGGGGCAGGGAATGAGCAGTTCTTC
TRBD1	many	TRBV28	TRBJ2-3	CASRTGGEGDTQYF	TGTGCCAGCAGAACAGGGGGCGAGGGAGATACGCAGTATTTT
TRBD1	many	TRBV28	TRBJ2-7	CASGGGQGYEQYF	TGTGCCAGCGGTGGGGGACAGGGCTACGAGCAGTACTTC
NA	medium-sized	TRBV14	TRBJ1-6	CASSQRQNGSPLHF	TGTGCCAGCAGCCAAAGACAGAACGGATCACCCCTCCACTTT
NA	few	TRBV7-2	TRBJ2-5	CASSLEGEVETQYF	TGTGCCAGCAGCTTAGAAGGGGAAGTGGAGACCCAGTACTTC
NA	medium-sized	TRBV27	TRBJ2-3	CASRPGPLRTDTQYF	TGTGCCAGCAGGCCGGGACCCCTCCGCACAGATACGCAGTATTTT
NA	many	TRBV5-1	TRBJ2-7	CASSSNGDRGEQYF	TGCGCCAGCAGCTCCAATGGGGATCGGGGCGAGCAGTACTTC
NA	NA	TRBV2	TRBJ1-1	CASKSQPNTEAFF	TGTGCCAGTAAATCTCAGCCGAACACTGAAGCTTTCTTT
TRBD1	many	TRBV6-5	TRBJ1-5	CASRSLQGGSNQPQHF	TGTGCCAGCCGGTCGTTACAGGGGGGGAGTAATCAGCCCCAGCATTTT
NA	many	TRBV6-6	TRBJ2-7	CASSLPTVPYEQYF	TGTGCCAGCAGCCTCCCGACTGTTCCCTACGAGCAGTACTTC
NA	many	TRBV7-9	TRBJ1-4	CASSLFGGAGTNEKLFF	TGTGCCAGCAGCTTATTCGGGGGCGCTGGGACTAATGAAAAACTGTTTTTT
TRBD2	many	TRBV5-1	TRBJ2-2	CASSLVPGGNTGELFF	TGCGCCAGCAGCTTGGTTCCGGGAGGGAACACCGGGGAGCTGTTTTTT
NA	many	TRBV5-1	TRBJ1-3	CASSLDGSSGNTIYF	TGCGCCAGCAGCTTGGATGGCAGCTCTGGAAACACCATATATTTT
TRBD2	many	TRBV7-9	TRBJ2-5	CASSPGLATETQYF	TGTGCCAGCAGCCCGGGACTAGCGACAGAGACCCAGTACTTC
TRBD1	many	TRBV5-1	TRBJ2-7	CASSMKGRQGSYEQYF	TGCGCCAGCAGCATGAAAGGGCGACAGGGGTCCTACGAGCAGTACTTC
NA	many	TRBV5-1	TRBJ2-1	CASSLAVTTGGNEQFF	TGCGCCAGCAGCTTGGCCGTTACCACTGGGGGGAATGAGCAGTTCTTC
NA	many	TRBV18	TRBJ2-3	CASSIGETDTQYF	TGTGCCAGCTCAATAGGGGAGACAGATACGCAGTATTTT
TRBD1	many	TRBV12-3/TRBV12-4	TRBJ2-2	CASTTGQVLDTGELFF	TGTGCCAGCACCACCGGACAGGTCTTGGACACCGGGGAGCTGTTTTTT
NA	many	TRBV16	TRBJ2-7	CASSQWDGGLGPSF	TGTGCCAGCAGCCAATGGGACGGAGGGCTCGGCCCCTCCTTC
TRBD2	many	TRBV20-1	TRBJ2-1	CSARGLAGVPEQFF	TGCAGTGCTAGAGGGTTAGCGGGGGTCCCTGAGCAGTTCTTC
TRBD2	NA	TRBV5-1	TRBJ2-1	CASSLAQGLAANEQFF	TGCGCCAGCAGCTTGGCCCAGGGACTAGCGGCCAATGAGCAGTTCTTC
TRBD1	NA	TRBV20-1	TRBJ1-5	CSAQPGQGDQPQHF	TGCAGTGCCCAGCCGGGACAGGGCGATCAGCCCCAGCATTTT
NA	many	TRBV7-9	TRBJ1-4	CASSPGTVEKLFF	TGTGCCAGCAGCCCCGGGACCGTTGAAAAACTGTTTTTT
NA	many	TRBV7-8	TRBJ1-1	CASSFELGGGEAFF	TGTGCCAGCAGCTTTGAGCTAGGGGGAGGTGAAGCTTTCTTT
TRBD1	few	TRBV6-6	TRBJ2-7	CASSGTGETYEQYF	TGTGCCAGCAGTGGGACAGGGGAAACCTACGAGCAGTACTTC
TRBD1	many	TRBV5-1	TRBJ2-2	CASSSRSGTGDTGELFF	TGCGCCAGCAGCTCCCGTAGCGGGACAGGGGACACCGGGGAGCTGTTTTTT
TRBD1	few	TRBV7-9	TRBJ2-7	CASSRRQGGSYEQYF	TGTGCCAGCAGCCGGAGACAGGGGGGATCCTACGAGCAGTACTTC
NA	many	TRBV6-2/TRBV6-3	TRBJ2-2	CASSYSPLRGPSINTGELFF	TGTGCCAGCAGTTACTCCCCTTTGCGGGGGCCATCCATTAACACCGGGGAGCTGTTTTTT